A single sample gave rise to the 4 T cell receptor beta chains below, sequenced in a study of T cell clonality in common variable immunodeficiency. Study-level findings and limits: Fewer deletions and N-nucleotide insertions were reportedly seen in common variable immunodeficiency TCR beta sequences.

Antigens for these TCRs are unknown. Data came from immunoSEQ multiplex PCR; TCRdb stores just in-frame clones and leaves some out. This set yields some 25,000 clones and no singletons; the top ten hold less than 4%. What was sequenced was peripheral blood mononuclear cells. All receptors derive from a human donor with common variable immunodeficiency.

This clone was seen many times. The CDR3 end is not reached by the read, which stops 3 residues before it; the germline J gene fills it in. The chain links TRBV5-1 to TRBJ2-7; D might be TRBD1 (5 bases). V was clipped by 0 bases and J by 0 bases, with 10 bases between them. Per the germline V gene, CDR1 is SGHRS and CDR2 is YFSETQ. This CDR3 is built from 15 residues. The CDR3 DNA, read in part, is TGCGCCAGCAGCTTGGGGCAGGGCGGCTCCTACGAG. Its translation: CASSLGQGGSYE. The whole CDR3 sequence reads CASSLGQGGSYEQYF.

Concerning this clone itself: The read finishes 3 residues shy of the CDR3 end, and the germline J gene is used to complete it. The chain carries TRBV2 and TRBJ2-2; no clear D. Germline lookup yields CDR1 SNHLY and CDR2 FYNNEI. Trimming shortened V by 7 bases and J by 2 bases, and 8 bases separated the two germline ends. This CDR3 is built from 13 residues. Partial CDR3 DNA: TGTGCCAGCAAGGCGGTTAACACCGGGGAG. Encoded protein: CASKAVNTGE. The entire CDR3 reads CASKAVNTGELFF.

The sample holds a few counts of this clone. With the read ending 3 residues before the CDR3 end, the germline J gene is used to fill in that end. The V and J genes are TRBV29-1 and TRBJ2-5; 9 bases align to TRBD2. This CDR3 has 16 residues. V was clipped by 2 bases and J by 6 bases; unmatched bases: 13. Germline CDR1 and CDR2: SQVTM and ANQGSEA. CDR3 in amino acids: CSVEWLAGSADKTQYF. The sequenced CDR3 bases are TGCAGCGTTGAATGGCTAGCGGGATCCGCGGACAAGACC.

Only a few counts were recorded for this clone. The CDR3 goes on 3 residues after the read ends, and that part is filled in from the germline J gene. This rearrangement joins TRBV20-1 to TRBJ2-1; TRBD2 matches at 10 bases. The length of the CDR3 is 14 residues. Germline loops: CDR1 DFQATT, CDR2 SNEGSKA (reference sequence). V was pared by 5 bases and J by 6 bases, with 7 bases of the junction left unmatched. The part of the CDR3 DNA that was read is TGCAGTGCTTACCAGCGGGAGGGAGGCAATGAG. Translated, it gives CSAYQREGGNE. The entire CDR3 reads CSAYQREGGNEQFF.